These 24 T cell receptor beta chains originate from one sample sequenced in a study of T-cell reconstitution after alpha-beta-depleted transplantation in children. As it was prepared, the TCRbeta library received unique molecular identifiers. TCRdb re-analysed the PCR reads in MiXCR, keeping a single row per CDR3 protein. Of approximately 1,000,000 distinct CDR3 sequences in the sample, around 30% are singletons; the top ten hold over 25%. The specimen comprised PBMCs, mostly from graft donor cells, sampled 360 days after TCRalphabeta/CD19-depleted stem cell transplant. The receptors stem from a boy in the first two years of life who had a stem cell transplant for SCID, so the T cells may come from the graft donor.

This clonotype was observed many times. The rearrangement uses TRBV5-6 and TRBJ2-2; no clear D. This CDR3 has 14 amino acids. Between the trimmed V and J ends, which lost 5 bases and 2 bases, there was a span of 10 bases. Germline CDR1 SGHDT, CDR2 YYEEEE. CDR3 loop: CASSFRLNTGELFF. In nucleotides, the CDR3 is TGTGCCAGCAGTTTTCGGTTAAACACCGGGGAGCTGTTTTTT.

This chain joins TRBV4-3 and TRBJ2-1; 11 nucleotides agree with TRBD2. V dropped 0 bases and J dropped 1; count of bases not matched to a gene: 11. This CDR3 has 20 amino acids. In germline, CDR1 is LGHNA, CDR2 YSLEER. The CDR3 DNA sequence: TGCGCCAGCAGCCAAGATCCCCAGCTTCCTAGCGGGGGGTCCTACAATGAGCAGTTCTTC. Translation gives CASSQDPQLPSGGSYNEQFF.

The genes are TRBV7-9 and TRBJ2-3, with a weak D call TRBD1 (6 bases). CDR1 is SEHNR, CDR2 FQNEAQ, per germline (reference sequence). This CDR3 is 14 amino acids long. V lost 9 bases and J 3 bases, leaving 16 bases between the germline ends. In nucleotides, the CDR3 is TGTGCCAGTCTTCCAGGGGCGGATACAGATACGCAGTATTTT. The encoded protein is CASLPGADTDTQYF.

This clonotype was recorded a few times. The chain couples TRBV6-1 to TRBJ2-7; 7 bases match TRBD1. V gave up 6 bases and J gave up 2 bases; unmatched junction bases: 10. Germline CDR1 reads MNHNS; CDR2 reads SASEGT. This CDR3 has 15 amino acids. The CDR3 loop reads CASRPDRAHTYEQYF. CDR3 DNA sequence: TGTGCCAGCAGACCTGACAGGGCACACACCTACGAGCAGTACTTC.

The chain carries TRBV6-5 and TRBJ1-1; no reliable D call. The CDR3 is 13 amino acids. Germline V gene lookup returns CDR1 MNHEY and CDR2 SVGAGI. V lost 0 bases and J lost 13, with 15 bases in between. The CDR3 DNA is TGTGCCAGCAGTTACTCTGGGAGGGATGTAGTTTTCTTT. This sequence encodes CASSYSGRDVVFF.

This clonotype was seen a handful of times. V gene TRBV6-2 or TRBV6-3 combines with J gene TRBJ2-3, with TRBD2 matching over 9 bases. V trimming: 5 bases; J trimming: 2 bases; junction bases outside the gene matches: 5. CDR1 and CDR2 from the germline V gene are MNHEY and SVGEGT. The CDR3 spans 15 residues. The CDR3 reads CASSLLAGITDTQYF. CDR3 in DNA: TGTGCCAGCAGTCTCCTAGCGGGGATCACAGATACGCAGTATTTT.

This clonotype was seen only a few times. The gene calls are TRBV20-1 and TRBJ2-3, with 7 bases lining up with TRBD1. V gave up 5 bases and J gave up 1 base; unmatched junction bases: 6. The CDR3 contains 14 residues. CDR1 is DFQATT and CDR2 is SNEGSKA in the germline V gene (reference sequence). The CDR3: CSARRQGGTDTQYF. In nucleotides, the CDR3 is TGCAGTGCTCGCCGACAGGGAGGCACAGATACGCAGTATTTT.

This clonotype was seen a single time. The chain recombines TRBV11-2 with TRBJ2-5; D unclear. V lost 0 bases and J 3 bases, leaving 8 bases between the germline ends. The V gene's germline CDR1 is SGHAT and CDR2 FQNNGV. The CDR3 totals 14 residues. CDR3 region: CASSLEELEETQYF. The CDR3 DNA follows: TGTGCCAGCAGCTTAGAGGAGCTGGAAGAGACCCAGTACTTC. Based on the CDR3 plus reference TRBV11-2 and TRBJ2-5, the full variable domain is EAGVAQSPRYKIIEKRQSVAFWCNPISGHATLYWYQQILGQGPKLLIQFQNNGVVDDSQLPKDRFSAERLKGVDSTLKIQPAKLEDSAVYLCASSLEELEETQYFGPGTRLLVL.

Comment on this clonotype: Compared with germline, one end of the junction differs, possibly owing to a read error. The CDR3 region is CASSPRDSYCYTF. CDR3 coding DNA: TGTGCCAGCAGCCCCCGGGACAGCTATTGCTACACCTTC. The V gene is TRBV28, the J gene TRBJ1-2; 7 bases align to TRBD1. CDR3 length: 13 residues. Germline V gene data show CDR1 as MDHEN and CDR2 as SYDVKM.

The chain is built from TRBV5-1 and TRBJ2-3; 8 positions match TRBD1. The CDR3 contains 18 residues. The trim removed 0 bases at V and 0 bases at J, leaving 9 bases unmatched. The germline gives CDR1 SGHRS, CDR2 YFSETQ. The CDR3 sequence is CASSLGRGQRASTDTQYF. The CDR3 nucleotides read TGCGCCAGCAGCTTGGGCAGGGGGCAACGTGCTAGCACAGATACGCAGTATTTT.

The rearrangement uses TRBV20-1 and TRBJ2-4, with 9 bases aligning to TRBD2. Germline V gene lookup returns CDR1 DFQATT and CDR2 SNEGSKA (reference sequence). V lost 5 bases to trimming and J lost 7 bases; unmatched junction nucleotides: 12. The CDR3 covers 15 residues. In DNA, the CDR3 is TGCAGTGCTTGCCCCGGGACTAGCCTCGGGAACATTCAGTACTTC. Its protein is CSACPGTSLGNIQYF.

The chain couples TRBV5-6 to TRBJ1-1; D not certain. Germline V gene data show CDR1 as SGHDT and CDR2 as YYEEEE. Trimming took 6 bases from V and 6 from J, leaving 12 bases between them. The CDR3 spans 12 residues. The CDR3 DNA reads as TGTGCCAGCACCCTCCGGTACGCTGAAGCTTTCTTT. It codes for CASTLRYAEAFF.

This clonotype was counted between two and nine times. V gene TRBV6-5 combines with J gene TRBJ2-7; no reliable D call. Trimming removed 2 bases from V and 6 bases from J, with 5 bases in between. CDR1 is MNHEY, CDR2 SVGAGI, per germline. This CDR3 has 11 residues. DNA for the CDR3: TGTGCCAGCAGTTACCAGAGCGAGCAGTACTTC. Translation: CASSYQSEQYF.

This chain joins TRBV27 and TRBJ1-1; 10 positions agree with TRBD1. This CDR3 has 17 amino acids. V shed 3 bases and J 4 bases; nucleotides not matched to a gene: 11. Germline V lookup: CDR1 MNHEY, CDR2 SMNVEV (reference sequence). In DNA form, the CDR3 reads TGTGCCAGCAGTTTCTACGGGACAGGGGCCCCCAGCACTGAAGCTTTCTTT. Protein: CASSFYGTGAPSTEAFF.

The table lists this clonotype with a few counts. The rearrangement uses TRBV4-2 and TRBJ1-1; 7 bases agree with TRBD1. This CDR3 is 17 amino acids long. The V gene end was trimmed by 0 bases and the J gene end by 0 bases; junction bases not matched to a gene: 7. Germline V CDR1 and CDR2: LGHNA, YNFKEQ. CDR3 loop: CASSQDLTGVMNTEAFF. As DNA, the CDR3 is TGTGCCAGCAGCCAAGATCTAACAGGGGTCATGAACACTGAAGCTTTCTTT.

V gene TRBV10-3 combines with J gene TRBJ2-1, with 8 bases that match TRBD2. Germline V lookup: CDR1 ENHRY, CDR2 SYGVKD. The CDR3 is 13 residues long. V lost 7 bases to trimming and J lost 5 bases; unmatched junction nucleotides: 4. The CDR3 loop reads CAIKLAEDNEQFF. In DNA, the CDR3 is TGTGCCATCAAACTAGCGGAGGACAATGAGCAGTTCTTC.

A few counts support this clonotype. The chain links TRBV12-3 or TRBV12-4 to TRBJ1-6; TRBD1 matches at 8 bases. V lost 6 bases to trimming and J lost 9 bases; unmatched junction nucleotides: 7. The CDR3 totals 14 residues. CDR3 region: CASSQTGDASPLHF. In DNA form, the CDR3 reads TGTGCCAGCAGCCAGACAGGGGACGCTTCACCCCTCCACTTT.

This chain joins TRBV5-1 and TRBJ2-5; D may correspond to TRBD1 or TRBD2 (5 bases each). Germline V gene data show CDR1 as SGHRS and CDR2 as YFSETQ. The CDR3 runs to 13 residues. V dropped 4 bases and J dropped 5 bases, with 12 bases sitting between them. CDR3 sequence: CASSVGVDETQYF. The CDR3 region has the DNA TGCGCCAGCAGCGTGGGGGTCGATGAGACCCAGTACTTC.

CDR3 DNA: TGCAGTGCCGTTACTAGCGGACTCACAGATACGCAGTATTTT. Residues: CSAVTSGLTDTQYF. The gene calls are TRBV20-1 and TRBJ2-3, with 8 bases matching TRBD2. CDR1 DFQATT and CDR2 SNEGSKA come from the germline V gene (reference sequence). The CDR3 length is 14 residues. V lost 6 bases to trimming and J lost 2 bases; unmatched junction nucleotides: 7.

The J gene is TRBJ2-5, the V gene TRBV27; weak D call: TRBD1 (6 bases). CDR1 is MNHEY, CDR2 SMNVEV, per germline (reference sequence). V lost 4 bases and J lost 4, with 13 bases in between. The CDR3 runs 14 residues. DNA for the CDR3: TGTGCCAGCAGTTACACAGGGATAGGAGAGACCCAGTACTTC. This sequence encodes CASSYTGIGETQYF.

This chain uses TRBV12-3 or TRBV12-4 with TRBJ2-7, with D possibly matching TRBD1 (6 bases). This CDR3 spans 17 amino acids. V lost 1 base and J 1 base, leaving 17 bases between the germline ends. CDR3 bases: TGTGCCAGCAGTTTAGTTGTCAGGGGAAAGCTTTCCTACGAGCAGTACTTC. Amino acid sequence: CASSLVVRGKLSYEQYF.

V gene TRBV12-3 or TRBV12-4 combines with J gene TRBJ2-2; the match to TRBD2 covers 11 bases. J gave up 1 base and V 6 bases, and 4 bases lay outside the gene matches. The CDR3 runs to 16 residues. The CDR3 DNA sequence: TGTGCCAGCAGGAAACTAGCGGGGGAGAACACCGGGGAGCTGTTTTTT. Translating it yields CASRKLAGENTGELFF.

This chain joins TRBV5-1 and TRBJ2-2; D is possibly TRBD1 (5 bases). The V gene lost 0 bases and the J gene lost 3 bases, with 12 bases spanning the gap. In germline, CDR1 is SGHRS, CDR2 YFSETQ. The CDR3 runs to 16 residues. The DNA for the CDR3 is TGCGCCAGCAGCTTGGCGGCAGGGTTGGACACCGGGGAGCTGTTTTTT. This sequence encodes CASSLAAGLDTGELFF.

The gene calls are TRBV20-1 and TRBJ2-5; 10 bases line up with TRBD1. The CDR3 is 14 amino acids. The V and J ends lost 6 bases and 2 bases, in that order; junction bases with no gene match: 6. CDR1 DFQATT and CDR2 SNEGSKA come from the germline V gene (reference sequence). The CDR3 protein is CSAGPGQGQETQYF. The CDR3 region has the DNA TGCAGTGCCGGGCCGGGACAGGGGCAAGAGACCCAGTACTTC.